Listed below are T cell receptor beta chains from one sample, sequenced in a study of blood T cell repertoires in COVID-19. The data were produced by immunoSEQ multiplex PCR, yet TCRdb's version contains in-frame clones alone and is incomplete. The repertoire includes around 62,000 clones, 88% of them detected once, and 43% sits in the top ten. Sequencing was done on a sample of peripheral blood. These receptors came from an older woman with COVID-19, enrolled during active disease. CDR3s include the opening cysteine and the closing phenylalanine or tryptophan. Some rows mark clone size as missing; the rest say once, few, many or name a class of expanded clone.

>TRBJ2-1|.|TRBV6-4
CASSEAGTGVPYNEQFF
>TRBJ2-1|.|TRBV19
CASSAIAGGPNNEQFF
>TRBJ2-3|.|TRBV7-8
CASSLGLAGQADTQYF
>TRBJ1-2|.|TRBV30
CAWSGPPGQNFNYGYTF
>TRBJ1-1|once|TRBV12-3/TRBV12-4
CASSFVGGTEAFF
>TRBJ2-7|.|TRBV5-1
CASSSSGGFSYEQYF
>TRBJ2-1|.|TRBV19
CASGGERFPGLVLGEQFF
>TRBJ2-2|.|TRBV5-4
CAATTGNTGELFF
>TRBJ2-1|.|TRBV27
CASAGLAGGPYNEQFF
>TRBJ2-7|.|TRBV6-5
CASLRDSYYEQYF
>TRBJ1-5|.|TRBV5-5
CASSWGQGAQPQHF
>TRBJ1-4|.|TRBV7-2
CASSLAPDSFEKLFF
>TRBJ1-1|.|TRBV7-9
CASSLTPNTEAFF
>TRBJ1-3|.|TRBV6-5
CASSSRRLGNTIYF
>TRBJ1-5|.|TRBV19
CASSRDSPALNSNQPQHF
>TRBJ2-4|.|TRBV3-1/TRBV3-2
CASSQVSKSLAKNIQYF
>TRBJ1-1|.|TRBV6-2/TRBV6-3
CASSRPRSEAFF
>TRBJ2-3|few|TRBV9
CASGSSGIETDTQYF
>TRBJ2-7|.|TRBV28
CASSTPSGTGTYEQYF
>TRBJ2-3|.|TRBV19
CASSRGGGTDTQYF
>TRBJ1-4|once|TRBV6-1
CASRLDRGYEKLFF
>TRBJ1-1|medium-sized|TRBV6-2/TRBV6-3
CASSTGHPNTEAFF
>TRBJ1-1|.|TRBV19
CASSGGAGGAWTEAFF
>TRBJ2-7|.|TRBV28
CASSLSWAQYF
>TRBJ2-3|.|TRBV5-1
CASSNTQGAPGTDTQYF
>TRBJ2-6|.|TRBV10-3
CAISDQGSGANVLTF
>TRBJ1-2|.|TRBV28
CASRQTGGNGYTF
>TRBJ2-1|.|TRBV4-1
CASSQLAGVRREQFF
>TRBJ1-1|.|TRBV30
CAWSGTIATEAFF
>TRBJ2-2|.|TRBV9
CASSVGPSGVTGELFF
>TRBJ2-7|few|TRBV11-3
CASSSPGKNLYEQYF
>TRBJ1-1|.|TRBV27
CASSPWGGNTEAFF
>TRBJ1-2|.|TRBV5-4
CASSFGELYGYTF
>TRBJ2-3|.|TRBV5-1
CASSLAGTSTDTQYF
>TRBJ2-2|.|TRBV10-1
CASSRSLTGELFF
>TRBJ2-4|.|TRBV15
CATSSPGGRIQYF
>TRBJ2-3|.|TRBV9
CASSVAGGATDTQYF
>TRBJ1-2|many|TRBV4-1
CASSPDTGTGGVIGYTF
>TRBJ1-5|.|TRBV6-6
CASSIPGATSNQPQHF
>TRBJ1-5|.|TRBV28
CASRLLRGEVRSNQPQHF
>TRBJ1-1|.|TRBV11-3
CASSPPDRYTEAFF
>TRBJ1-4|once|TRBV28
CASSRAGGRLFF
>TRBJ1-2|.|TRBV18
CASSQSSRQGDDGYTF
>TRBJ1-5|.|TRBV28
CASTVFGSDSNQPQHF
>TRBJ1-1|few|TRBV19
CASSKQGRGTEAFF
>TRBJ1-1|.|TRBV6-4
CASRETAMNTEAFF
>TRBJ2-7|.|TRBV6-1
CASSDLTGVSEQYF
>TRBJ1-2|.|TRBV19
CASSIWGGGYTF